This TCR beta chain derives from a study of shared clonotypes between healthy human individuals. Profiling relied on immunoSEQ multiplex PCR, and the TCRdb table lists in-frame clones only, not all of them. Of around 1 million clones detected, over 60% appear once; the ten largest clones hold about 1.5%. The junction had 19 bases not matched to a gene; V was cut back by 4 bases and J by 9 bases. The CDR3 is 17 residues long. Germline CDR1 SEHNR, CDR2 FQNEAQ (reference sequence). The TCR originated in a man younger than 35 in good health. The rearrangement links TRBV7-9 to TRBJ2-3, with 7 positions matching TRBD1. The sequenced sample consisted of memory CD4+ T cells sorted from blood. Subset specified: CD45RA-negative fraction. The CDR3 loop is CASSSLGWGQSSDTQYF. The CDR3 DNA is TGTGCCAGCAGCTCCCTAGGTTGGGGACAGTCGAGTGACACGCAGTATTTT.